This entry concerns a single T cell receptor beta chain. The antigen is unknown. The source of the sample is a study of OX40 agonist ivuxolimab in advanced cancers. As for the study in general: Among those enrolled, mean age was about 58 years (range about 23 to 79) and 75% to 90% were male. Study-wide points: Expansion of clones was among the lowest in partial responders at 0.1-3.0 mg/kg.

The method was immunoSEQ multiplex PCR; TCRdb's version includes in-frame clones alone and lacks a portion of them. The table shows roughly 59,000 clones, with over 75% occurring only once. After removal of 2 bases from V and 0 bases from J, the junction contained 4 bases not matched to a gene. The CDR3 has 18 residues. CDR1 is SGHVS and CDR2 is FQNEAQ in the germline V gene. The input for sequencing was CD4+ or CD8+ T cells sorted from blood, taken in a trial of the OX40 agonist ivuxolimab. This TCR was sampled from an adult with an advanced solid tumor such as melanoma, head and neck, liver or kidney cancer. The chain joins TRBV7-8 to TRBJ2-2, with TRBD2 identical over 12 bases. CDR3 DNA: TGTGCCAGCAGCTTACGGACTAGCGGGGCTACGAACACCGGGGAGCTGTTTTTT. It is translated as CASSLRTSGATNTGELFF.